These 32 T cell receptor beta chains share one sample of origin, sequenced in a study of T-cell reconstitution after alpha-beta-depleted transplantation in children. Unique molecular identifiers tagged the TCRbeta library. MiXCR, run by TCRdb on the PCR reads, gives a single entry per CDR3 protein. The sample consists of about 610,000 distinct CDR3 sequences, about 10% of them appearing once. The material sequenced was PBMCs from the stem cell graft donor, taken from the stem cell graft. These receptors were obtained from a human donor who donated a stem cell graft to a child with acute myeloid leukemia.

The chain carries TRBV29-1 and TRBJ2-1; no clear D gene. The CDR3 loop spans 13 amino acids. Germline CDR1 and CDR2: SQVTM and ANQGSEA. The V end was cut by 4 bases, the J end by 5 bases, with 12 bases between. CDR3 coding DNA: TGCAGCGTTGTTTTAGGACGCCACAATGAGCAGTTCTTC. This gives the protein CSVVLGRHNEQFF.

V is TRBV7-2 and J is TRBJ1-2, with TRBD1 matching over 8 bases. This CDR3 is 16 amino acids long. Per germline, CDR1 SGHTA and CDR2 FQGNSA. The trim removed 3 bases at V and 0 bases at J, leaving 6 bases unmatched. This chain's CDR3 is CASSFGRGQSNYGYTF. In DNA form, the CDR3 reads TGTGCCAGCAGCTTTGGCAGGGGGCAATCTAACTATGGCTACACCTTC.

This clonotype was seen a handful of times. The J gene is TRBJ2-7, the V gene TRBV5-1; 9 nucleotides align to TRBD2. The J segment lost 3 bases and the V segment lost 4 bases, leaving 8 bases of the junction unmatched. The V gene's germline CDR1 is SGHRS and CDR2 YFSETQ. CDR3 length: 15 residues. The CDR3 region has the DNA TGCGCCAGCAGCCCCCGGACTAGCGTGGACTACGAGCAGTACTTC. Translated, it gives CASSPRTSVDYEQYF.

This clonotype was picked up many times. Here the CDR3 reads CAISKGSGNEQFF. In nucleotides, the CDR3 is TGTGCCATCAGTAAGGGGAGTGGAAATGAGCAGTTCTTC. The rearrangement uses TRBV10-3 and TRBJ2-1; TRBD1 or TRBD2 may be the D gene (5 bases each). Trimming took off 5 bases at V and 7 bases at J, with 12 bases between the two ends. Germline V lookup: CDR1 ENHRY, CDR2 SYGVKD. The CDR3 is 13 amino acids.

This chain joins TRBV7-9 and TRBJ2-7; D not resolved. The length of the CDR3 is 11 residues. Germline V gene lookup returns CDR1 SEHNR and CDR2 FQNEAQ (reference sequence). V lost 7 bases, J lost 4 bases, and 8 bases lay in between. The CDR3 bases are TGTGCCAGCACCCCCCTTTACGAGCAGTACTTC. Residues: CASTPLYEQYF.

This clonotype was found a few times. The rearrangement joins TRBV20-1 to TRBJ2-1; maybe TRBD1 (6 bases). The length of the CDR3 is 14 residues. Germline V gives CDR1 DFQATT, CDR2 SNEGSKA (reference sequence). V was clipped by 6 bases and J by 6 bases, with 18 bases between them. CDR3 sequence reads: CSATQSQGINEQFF. CDR3 in DNA: TGCAGTGCCACCCAATCTCAGGGGATCAATGAGCAGTTCTTC.

The table lists this clonotype with many counts. The gene calls are TRBV5-6 and TRBJ2-1, with 11 bases aligning to TRBD2. The length of the CDR3 is 16 residues. J was trimmed by 7 bases and V by 4 bases; bases with no gene match: 10. Germline V CDR1 and CDR2: SGHDT, YYEEEE. The CDR3 DNA sequence: TGTGCCAGCAGCCCGGGACTAGCGGAGACACCTAATGAGCAGTTCTTC. Residues: CASSPGLAETPNEQFF.

This clonotype was observed at least ten times. The chain links TRBV27 to TRBJ1-5; 10 bases match TRBD1. Germline loops: CDR1 MNHEY, CDR2 SMNVEV (reference sequence). This CDR3 contains 18 residues. V was pared by 2 bases and J by 3 bases, with 10 bases of the junction left unmatched. DNA for the CDR3: TGTGCCAGCAGTTTACCTAGACGACAGGGGGCCTACAATCAGCCCCAGCATTTT. Residues: CASSLPRRQGAYNQPQHF.

This clonotype came up a few times. The rearrangement links TRBV4-3 to TRBJ1-4; 9 bases map to TRBD1. The CDR3 has 15 residues. Trimming removed 4 bases from V and 5 bases from J; junction bases left unmatched: 5. The germline V gene has CDR1 LGHNA and CDR2 YSLEER. CDR3 coding DNA: TGCGCCAGCAGCCCCGGGACAGGGCAAAATGAAAAACTGTTTTTT. Translating gives CASSPGTGQNEKLFF.

This clonotype was found many times. The chain employs TRBV5-1 and TRBJ1-1; 12 nucleotides line up with TRBD1. The V gene's germline CDR1 is SGHRS and CDR2 YFSETQ. This CDR3 has 16 residues. Losses at the gene ends were 4 bases for V and 3 bases for J; bases not matched to a gene: 7. Written as DNA, the CDR3 is TGCGCCAGCAGCGTGGGGACAGGGGGCTTGGACACTGAAGCTTTCTTT. Its translation: CASSVGTGGLDTEAFF.

The rearrangement uses TRBV6-1 and TRBJ2-7; 7 nucleotides line up with TRBD2. Germline CDR1 MNHNS, CDR2 SASEGT. The CDR3 sequence is 15 residues long. The V gene end was trimmed by 7 bases and the J gene end by 0 bases; junction bases not matched to a gene: 9. The CDR3 sequence is CASIKAGGSSYEQYF. The CDR3, as DNA: TGTGCCAGCATCAAAGCGGGCGGGAGCTCCTACGAGCAGTACTTC.

V usage is TRBV5-1 and J usage is TRBJ2-1, with a weak D call TRBD1 (6 bases). The CDR3 is made up of 11 amino acids. V was clipped by 2 bases and J by 15 bases, with 12 bases between them. Per germline, CDR1 SGHRS and CDR2 YFSETQ. The CDR3 nucleotides are TGCGCCAGCAGCTTTCCCAGGGGATCGTTCTTC. This sequence encodes CASSFPRGSFF.

This clonotype appeared many times. The V call is TRBV12-3 or TRBV12-4, the J call TRBJ1-2; 9 positions agree with TRBD1. The V and J ends lost 5 bases and 6 bases, in that order; junction bases with no gene match: 10. The CDR3 runs to 15 residues. The CDR3 here is CASSKGTGRNDGYTF. Written as DNA, the CDR3 is TGTGCCAGCAGTAAAGGGACAGGGAGGAACGATGGCTACACCTTC.

This clonotype was seen many times. As DNA, the CDR3 is TGTGCCAGCAGCCTGGCGGGACCTGAAGCTTTCTTT. This encodes CASSLAGPEAFF. This rearrangement joins TRBV7-2 to TRBJ1-1; TRBD1 might be the D (5 bases). The CDR3 sequence is 12 residues long. The germline V gene encodes CDR1 SGHTA and CDR2 FQGNSA. Trimming left V 5 bases short and J 6 bases short, with 10 bases between.

This clonotype has only a few counts. The CDR3 is CASSLELARDRAYEQYF. The DNA of the CDR3 is TGCGCCAGCAGCTTGGAGTTAGCTAGGGACAGAGCCTACGAGCAGTACTTC. The chain uses TRBV5-1 and TRBJ2-7; TRBD1 matches at 7 bases. This CDR3 spans 17 amino acids. Germline V gives CDR1 SGHRS, CDR2 YFSETQ. The trim removed 0 bases at V and 2 bases at J, leaving 11 bases unmatched. The whole variable domain, remainder taken from reference TRBV5-1 and TRBJ2-7, is KAGVTQTPRYLIKTRGQQVTLSCSPISGHRSVSWYQQTPGQGLQFLFEYFSETQRNKGNFPGRFSGRQFSNSRSEMNVSTLELGDSALYLCASSLELARDRAYEQYFGPGTRLTVT.

The chain has TRBV6-5 and TRBJ2-7, with 9 nucleotides matching TRBD2. The CDR3 consists of 16 residues. Germline V gives CDR1 MNHEY, CDR2 SVGAGI. After removal of 5 bases from V and 3 bases from J, the junction contained 11 bases not matched to a gene. CDR3 sequence (DNA): TGTGCCAGCAGTACATCCTCCGGGACTAGCTTCTACGAGCAGTACTTC. Translated: CASSTSSGTSFYEQYF.

In DNA form, the CDR3 reads TGCAGCGTTATAAAGAGCATGAACACTGAAGCTTTCTTT. Translation gives CSVIKSMNTEAFF. The J gene is TRBJ1-1, the V gene TRBV29-1; no definite D call. The V end lost 5 bases, the J end lost 0 bases, and 10 bases lay between the germline ends. Germline V gene lookup returns CDR1 SQVTM and CDR2 ANQGSEA. This CDR3 comprises 13 residues.

This clonotype was observed many times. CDR3 protein: CASSHPSGSWYEQFF. CDR3 bases: TGTGCCAGCAGTCATCCTAGCGGGAGTTGGTATGAGCAGTTCTTC. The chain combines TRBV27 with TRBJ2-1; 10 bases line up with TRBD2. Germline-derived CDR1 and CDR2 are MNHEY and SMNVEV (reference sequence). J lost 8 bases, V lost 5 bases, and 9 bases had no gene match. The CDR3 length is 15 residues.

This clonotype was observed a few times. The chain links TRBV20-1 to TRBJ2-3; possibly TRBD2 for D (5 bases). This CDR3 is 11 amino acids long. V shed 4 bases and J shed 5 bases, with 7 bases lying between them. Germline values: CDR1 DFQATT, CDR2 SNEGSKA (reference sequence). The CDR3 reads CSAISGDTQYF. As DNA, the CDR3 is TGCAGTGCTATCAGCGGAGATACGCAGTATTTT.

In its sample, this clonotype was seen many times. This chain links TRBV4-2 with TRBJ2-7; tentatively, D is TRBD2 (5 bases). V lost 1 base and J 3 bases, leaving 7 bases between the germline ends. The CDR3 length is 13 residues. The germline V gene has CDR1 LGHNA and CDR2 YNFKEQ. CDR3 in DNA: TGTGCCAGCAGCCAAGGCCGGGACTACGAGCAGTACTTC. It specifies CASSQGRDYEQYF.

This clonotype turned up a few times. The chain links TRBV3-1 to TRBJ2-7; 8 bases line up with TRBD2. The CDR3 sequence is 14 residues long. V gave up 4 bases and J gave up 3 bases; unmatched junction bases: 5. Germline V lookup: CDR1 LGHDT, CDR2 YNNKEL (reference sequence). The CDR3 nucleotides are TGTGCCAGCAGCCGCGGGGGGAAGGACTACGAGCAGTACTTC. Translation gives CASSRGGKDYEQYF.

This clonotype was picked up many times. This sequence joins TRBV5-5 and TRBJ2-1; D gene uncertain. The CDR3 sequence is 13 residues long. Germline V gene lookup returns CDR1 SGHKS and CDR2 YYEKEE (reference sequence). Trimming shortened V by 1 base and J by 4 bases, and 6 bases separated the two germline ends. The CDR3 coding sequence is TGTGCCAGCAGCTTGTACTTTTACAATGAGCAGTTCTTC. Translation gives CASSLYFYNEQFF.

This clonotype has a count of ten or more. This chain links TRBV6-2 or TRBV6-3 with TRBJ2-3; D not certain. CDR1 is MNHEY, CDR2 SVGEGT, per germline. The CDR3 totals 12 residues. The V end was cut by 5 bases, the J end by 2 bases, with 5 bases between. DNA for the CDR3: TGTGCCAGCAGTGGATTCACAGATACGCAGTATTTT. It encodes CASSGFTDTQYF.

This clonotype has only a few counts. The chain uses TRBV6-2 or TRBV6-3 and TRBJ2-2; D tentatively fits TRBD1 or TRBD2 (6 bases each). The ends were cut back, 5 bases at V and 0 bases at J, with 13 bases in the middle. The CDR3 sequence is 16 residues long. Germline loops: CDR1 MNHEY, CDR2 SVGEGT. CDR3 residues: CASSRGTITNTGELFF. The CDR3 nucleotides are TGTGCCAGCAGTCGCGGGACAATCACGAACACCGGGGAGCTGTTTTTT.

Comment on this clonotype: A read error may account for a junction end that differs from germline. This chain connects TRBV28 to TRBJ2-1, with 11 bases matching TRBD2. The CDR3 length is 12 residues. The germline V gene has CDR1 MDHEN and CDR2 SYDVKM. CDR3 protein: CASTNRGTSGYF. Here the CDR3 DNA reads TGTGCCAGCACTAACCGGGGGACTAGCGGTTACTTC.

In this sample, this clonotype turned up many times. The V gene is TRBV11-2, the J gene TRBJ2-4, with D unclear. V was clipped by 3 bases and J by 2 bases, with 11 bases between them. There are 15 residues in the CDR3. Germline V CDR1 and CDR2: SGHAT, FQNNGV. The CDR3 DNA reads as TGTGCCAGCAGCTTTTTCCAAGGTCCCAAAAACATTCAGTACTTC. Its translation: CASSFFQGPKNIQYF.

The chain has TRBV12-3 or TRBV12-4 and TRBJ2-1; 12 nucleotides match TRBD2. The CDR3 spans 15 residues. With 2 bases clipped from V and 9 bases from J, the junction kept 5 bases outside the gene matches. CDR3 sequence (DNA): TGTGCCAGCAGTTTAACCCTAGCGGGAGGGCCTGAGCAGTTCTTC. Amino acid sequence: CASSLTLAGGPEQFF.

The rearrangement links TRBV6-2 or TRBV6-3 to TRBJ2-7; D is tentatively TRBD1 or TRBD2 (5 bases each). CDR1 is MNHEY, CDR2 SVGEGT, per germline. Trimming shortened V by 7 bases and J by 0 bases, and 13 bases separated the two germline ends. CDR3 length equals 14 residues. As DNA, the CDR3 is TGTGCCAGCATTGGGACCTTTAGCTCCTACGAGCAGTACTTC. Residues: CASIGTFSSYEQYF.

The genes are TRBV7-2 and TRBJ2-7, with D possibly matching TRBD2 (5 bases). V was shortened by 5 bases and J by 3 bases, with 23 bases between the two germline ends. Germline-derived CDR1 and CDR2 are SGHTA and FQGNSA. This CDR3 is 17 amino acids long. The CDR3 loop reads CASSGGLKTGSYYEQYF. CDR3 nucleotides: TGTGCCAGCAGCGGCGGGTTGAAAACCGGGTCCTACTACGAGCAGTACTTC.

Many counts were recorded for this clonotype. The chain couples TRBV7-3 to TRBJ2-3, with 7 bases that match TRBD2. Germline lookup yields CDR1 SGHTA and CDR2 FQGTGA. Losses at the gene ends were 2 bases for V and 5 bases for J; bases not matched to a gene: 7. This CDR3 contains 15 residues. This CDR3 reads CASSLAGDRGDTQYF. As DNA, the CDR3 is TGTGCCAGCAGCTTAGCGGGAGACCGAGGAGATACGCAGTATTTT.

This clonotype was detected ten times or more. The chain carries TRBV5-1 and TRBJ2-7; 7 positions match TRBD1. Germline CDR1 SGHRS, CDR2 YFSETQ. The CDR3 is 15 amino acids. J was trimmed by 5 bases and V by 0 bases; bases with no gene match: 8. The CDR3 spells CASSLGGTDLNEQYF. CDR3 DNA: TGCGCCAGCAGCTTGGGTGGGACAGACCTCAACGAGCAGTACTTC.

Ten or more counts support this clonotype. V and J are TRBV12-3 or TRBV12-4 and TRBJ2-6; 9 bases fit TRBD1. V was clipped by 5 bases and J by 4 bases; unmatched bases: 9. The CDR3 length is 17 residues. CDR3 sequence: CASSPWGQGPGANVLTF. CDR3 in DNA: TGTGCCAGCAGTCCCTGGGGACAGGGTCCCGGGGCCAACGTCCTGACTTTC.